One sample yielded the 29 T cell receptor beta chains listed below, sequenced in a study of cytomegalovirus exposure and HLA in healthy donors. PCR employed 60 Vbeta and 13 Jbeta primers. Assay used: immunoSEQ multiplex PCR; TCRdb lists only in-frame clones, some missing. The profile shows roughly 130,000 clones, roughly 88% of them singletons. Material: PBMCs. Receptor source: a woman aged 18 to 35 in good health and CMV-seropositive.

J is TRBJ2-5 and V is TRBV19; TRBD2 matches at 12 bases. CDR1 is LNHDA, CDR2 SQIVND, per germline (reference sequence). Unmatched junction bases numbered 10, after V lost 6 bases and J lost 5 bases. The CDR3 runs to 16 residues. Here the CDR3 DNA reads TGTGCCAGTAGCGCTCTAGCGGGGGGGCCACGTGAGACCCAGTACTTC. Amino acids: CASSALAGGPRETQYF.

The chain carries TRBV5-4 and TRBJ1-6, with 7 nucleotides matching TRBD1. Germline-derived CDR1 and CDR2 are SGHNT and YYREEE (reference sequence). V shed 0 bases and J 7 bases; nucleotides not matched to a gene: 7. The CDR3 extends over 16 amino acids. CDR3 in amino acids: CASSLGQGNVNSPLHF. Here the CDR3 DNA reads TGTGCCAGCAGCTTGGGACAGGGTAACGTGAATTCACCCCTCCACTTT.

This rearrangement joins TRBV6-5 to TRBJ2-2, with 7 bases matching TRBD1. This CDR3 comprises 15 residues. The germline V gene encodes CDR1 MNHEY and CDR2 SVGAGI. J gave up 3 bases and V 4 bases, and 5 bases lay outside the gene matches. Here the CDR3 DNA reads TGTGCCAGCAGTTTGATTACAGGGGACACCGGGGAGCTGTTTTTT. This encodes CASSLITGDTGELFF.

This chain connects TRBV9 to TRBJ1-2; D gene unclear. The CDR3 runs 14 residues. Germline assignment: CDR1 SGDLS and CDR2 YYNGEE. Trimming took 6 bases from V and 5 from J, leaving 17 bases between them. The CDR3 DNA reads TGTGCCAGCACCCCAGCTGCAGGAGGTTATGGCTACACCTTC. Translated: CASTPAAGGYGYTF.

This chain uses TRBV4-2 with TRBJ1-2; 8 bases are shared with TRBD1. Per germline, CDR1 LGHNA and CDR2 YNFKEQ. The CDR3 is 15 amino acids. V was pared by 9 bases and J by 3 bases, with 12 bases of the junction left unmatched. CDR3 bases: TGTGCCAGTTCAACAAGGACAGGGATGGACTATGGCTACACCTTC. This sequence encodes CASSTRTGMDYGYTF.

The V call is TRBV27, the J call TRBJ2-7; TRBD1 matches 8 bases. J was trimmed by 4 bases and V by 3 bases; bases with no gene match: 2. The CDR3 is 13 amino acids. Germline CDR1 and CDR2: MNHEY and SMNVEV (reference sequence). CDR3 DNA: TGTGCCAGCAGTTTCAACAGGGGGTACGAGCAGTACTTC. This codes for CASSFNRGYEQYF.

V gene TRBV2 combines with J gene TRBJ1-5; possibly TRBD1 for D (6 bases). V lost 1 base to trimming and J lost 11 bases, with 18 bases between them. Per germline, CDR1 SNHLY and CDR2 FYNNEI. The CDR3 extends over 15 amino acids. The CDR3: CASSEEGGKGAAQHF. CDR3 sequence (DNA): TGTGCCAGCAGTGAAGAGGGGGGGAAAGGGGCAGCCCAGCATTTT.

As DNA, the CDR3 is TGTGCCAGCAGTCCGCGGGACTCTGTAGGGCGACCCCAGCATTTT. Its translation is CASSPRDSVGRPQHF. The V gene is TRBV28, the J gene TRBJ1-5; TRBD1 is a possible D gene (5 bases). This CDR3 is built from 15 residues. The V gene's germline CDR1 is MDHEN and CDR2 SYDVKM. With 5 bases removed from V and 10 bases from J, the gap between germline ends came to 21 bases.

The table lists this clone with a count of one. The chain links TRBV11-2 to TRBJ1-1, with unresolved D. CDR1 and CDR2 from the germline V gene are SGHAT and FQNNGV. The CDR3 is made up of 11 amino acids. The germline V and J ends were trimmed by 4 bases and 13 bases, with 13 bases remaining between them. This CDR3 reads CASSSGRAVFF. CDR3 in DNA: TGTGCCAGCAGCTCGGGAAGGGCTGTTTTCTTT.

The chain recombines TRBV4-1 with TRBJ2-2, with a weak D call TRBD2 (6 bases). This CDR3 contains 14 residues. The V and J ends lost 8 bases and 1 base respectively, with 11 bases between them. Germline CDR1 and CDR2: MGHRA and YSYEKL. DNA for the CDR3: TGCGCCAGCCGCGGGGCATGGAACACCGGGGAGCTGTTTTTT. Protein sequence: CASRGAWNTGELFF.

The rearrangement links TRBV11-3 to TRBJ2-1, with 7 bases aligning to TRBD1. CDR1 and CDR2 from the germline V gene are SGHNT and YENEEA. The CDR3 loop spans 15 amino acids. The V and J ends lost 4 bases and 4 bases, in that order; junction bases with no gene match: 7. The CDR3 region has the DNA TGTGCCAGCAGCTCCCCGACAGGGCCTTACAATGAGCAGTTCTTC. It codes for CASSSPTGPYNEQFF.

The J gene is TRBJ2-7, the V gene TRBV27; unclear D gene. CDR3 length: 12 amino acids. The V end was cut by 6 bases, the J end by 0 bases, with 6 bases between. The V gene's germline CDR1 is MNHEY and CDR2 SMNVEV (reference sequence). CDR3: CASSPSSYEQYF. The CDR3 region has the DNA TGTGCCAGCAGCCCCAGCTCCTACGAGCAGTACTTC.

This chain connects TRBV15 to TRBJ2-2; D gene ambiguous. The germline CDR1 and CDR2 sequences are LNHNV and YYDKDF (reference sequence). The CDR3 is 14 residues long. V lost 3 bases, J lost 7 bases, and 12 bases lay in between. This CDR3 is CATSRAYEDGELFF. The CDR3 region has the DNA TGTGCCACCAGCAGGGCATATGAGGACGGGGAGCTGTTTTTT.

This chain connects TRBV6-1 to TRBJ2-3; 12 nucleotides line up with TRBD2. This CDR3 region has 15 residues. Looked up from germline, CDR1 is MNHNS and CDR2 is SASEGT. The V and J ends lost 2 bases and 6 bases, in that order; junction bases with no gene match: 3. Here the CDR3 DNA reads TGTGCCAGCAGTGAACTAGCGGGGGGGTATGATACGCAGTATTTT. Its protein product is CASSELAGGYDTQYF.

The chain has TRBV19 and TRBJ1-6; D gene ambiguous. Looked up from germline, CDR1 is LNHDA and CDR2 is SQIVND (reference sequence). The CDR3 length is 17 residues. The V end was cut by 3 bases, the J end by 2 bases, with 14 bases between. CDR3 in amino acids: CASSMNGASAYNSPLHF. The DNA of the CDR3 is TGTGCCAGTAGTATGAATGGAGCCAGCGCCTATAATTCACCCCTCCACTTT.

A single count supports this clone. The V gene is TRBV9, the J gene TRBJ2-1, with 9 bases that match TRBD2. In germline, CDR1 is SGDLS, CDR2 YYNGEE. The V segment lost 4 bases and the J segment 3 bases; nucleotides outside the gene matches: 5. The CDR3 has 15 residues. The DNA for the CDR3 is TGTGCCAGCAGCCTGCGGGGGGGCGACTACAATGAGCAGTTCTTC. Protein: CASSLRGGDYNEQFF.

This clone occurred a few times. The rearrangement uses TRBV6-4 and TRBJ2-1; 13 bases match TRBD2. Trimming cost V 6 bases and J 8 bases; bases outside gene matches: 7. Germline assignment: CDR1 MRHNA and CDR2 SNTAGT. This CDR3 spans 15 amino acids. CDR3 sequence (DNA): TGTGCCAGCAGCCTTACTAGCGGGGGGGCCGATGAGCAGTTCTTC. Protein sequence: CASSLTSGGADEQFF.

This clone has only a few counts. The chain recombines TRBV28 with TRBJ1-5, with D perhaps TRBD1 (6 bases). The CDR3 is 17 residues long. Trimming stripped 1 base from V and 11 bases from J, with 24 bases between. The V gene's germline CDR1 is MDHEN and CDR2 SYDVKM. The CDR3 bases are TGTGCCAGCAGTTTATCCATTCGGGGAGGGGGGATCAAGTCCCAGCATTTT. Translating it yields CASSLSIRGGGIKSQHF.

The V call is TRBV6-5, the J call TRBJ1-1, with a possible D match to TRBD1 (5 bases). Germline lookup yields CDR1 MNHEY and CDR2 SVGAGI. Trimming removed 8 bases from V and 6 bases from J, with 16 bases in between. CDR3 length equals 13 residues. CDR3 nucleotides: TGTGCCAGCTCGTGGGGGGGGGTCGCTGAAGCTTTCTTT. This sequence encodes CASSWGGVAEAFF.

The V and J genes are TRBV6-1 and TRBJ2-1; the D is unclear. V was shortened by 2 bases and J by 0 bases, with 8 bases between the two germline ends. Germline values: CDR1 MNHNS, CDR2 SASEGT. CDR3 length equals 15 residues. The CDR3 region has the DNA TGTGCCAGCAGTGAAAGAAGTAGCTCCTACAATGAGCAGTTCTTC. Amino acid sequence: CASSERSSSYNEQFF.

The chain combines TRBV5-4 with TRBJ2-1, with TRBD1 matching over 9 bases. The germline V gene has CDR1 SGHNT and CDR2 YYREEE (reference sequence). The CDR3 is 15 amino acids. Germline trimming cut 4 bases from V and 4 bases from J; bases unmatched to any gene: 6. CDR3 nucleotides: TGTGCCAGCAGCCGAAAAGGGACAGGGTACAATGAGCAGTTCTTC. Encoded protein: CASSRKGTGYNEQFF.

The chain is built from TRBV7-3 and TRBJ2-3; 7 bases are shared with TRBD2. The length of the CDR3 is 15 residues. In germline, CDR1 is SGHTA, CDR2 FQGTGA. V lost 5 bases to trimming and J lost 3 bases; unmatched junction nucleotides: 8. The CDR3 reads CASSAGASGTDTQYF. The CDR3 region has the DNA TGTGCCAGCAGCGCTGGGGCTAGCGGAACAGATACGCAGTATTTT.

The chain recombines TRBV5-1 with TRBJ2-7; D uncertain. Trimming cost V 2 bases and J 0 bases, with 9 bases left between them. Germline V lookup: CDR1 SGHRS, CDR2 YFSETQ. This CDR3 is 14 amino acids long. The CDR3 DNA reads TGCGCCAGCAGCTTCAGTGCCAGCTCCTACGAGCAGTACTTC. Translated: CASSFSASSYEQYF.

This chain joins TRBV5-4 and TRBJ2-7; possibly TRBD2 for D (5 bases). Germline assignment: CDR1 SGHNT and CDR2 YYREEE (reference sequence). The CDR3 is 14 residues long. The V end was cut by 2 bases, the J end by 6 bases, with 15 bases between. In DNA, the CDR3 is TGTGCCAGCAGCTTTGGAGGATCCGGGCTCGAGCAGTACTTC. Amino acid sequence: CASSFGGSGLEQYF.

The rearrangement links TRBV25-1 to TRBJ2-1; 9 nucleotides align to TRBD2. Per germline, CDR1 MGHDK and CDR2 SYGVNS. Trimming at V came to 9 bases and at J to 5 bases, leaving 14 bases not matched to a gene. CDR3 length: 16 residues. The CDR3 bases are TGTGCCAGTTCGGGCGGGGGGGCCCTCGGTGACAATGAGCAGTTCTTC. Protein: CASSGGGALGDNEQFF.

V usage is TRBV2 and J usage is TRBJ2-2; weak D call: TRBD2 (6 bases). This CDR3 is built from 15 residues. Germline-derived CDR1 and CDR2 are SNHLY and FYNNEI. Trimming stripped 6 bases from V and 1 base from J, with 12 bases between. This CDR3 is CASSNGGMNTGELFF. Here the CDR3 DNA reads TGTGCCAGCAGCAATGGGGGGATGAACACCGGGGAGCTGTTTTTT. Supplemented by reference TRBV2 and TRBJ2-2, the full variable domain reads EPEVTQTPSHQVTQMGQEVILRCVPISNHLYFYWYRQILGQKVEFLVSFYNNEISEKSEIFDDQFSVERPDGSNFTLKIRSTKLEDSAMYFCASSNGGMNTGELFFGEGSRLTVL.

V is TRBV5-1 and J is TRBJ1-2, with 9 bases aligning to TRBD1. Trimming at V came to 0 bases and at J to 7 bases, leaving 4 bases not matched to a gene. Germline CDR1 and CDR2: SGHRS and YFSETQ. This CDR3 is built from 14 residues. CDR3 amino acids: CASSLDGTGIGYTF. In DNA form, the CDR3 reads TGCGCCAGCAGCTTGGACGGGACAGGGATTGGCTACACCTTC.

V is TRBV4-1 and J is TRBJ2-3; D remains unclear. This CDR3 has 13 amino acids. From germline, CDR1 is MGHRA and CDR2 YSYEKL. V lost 4 bases and J lost 1, with 6 bases in between. The CDR3 spells CASSRGGTDTQYF. Written as DNA, the CDR3 is TGCGCCAGCAGCCGAGGCGGCACAGATACGCAGTATTTT.

This rearrangement joins TRBV4-1 to TRBJ2-5; maybe TRBD2 (6 bases). Germline values: CDR1 MGHRA, CDR2 YSYEKL. The CDR3 loop spans 14 amino acids. Trimming cost V 1 base and J 4 bases, with 10 bases left between them. The CDR3 region is CASSQGGDLETQYF. As DNA, the CDR3 is TGCGCCAGCAGCCAAGGGGGGGACTTAGAGACCCAGTACTTC.